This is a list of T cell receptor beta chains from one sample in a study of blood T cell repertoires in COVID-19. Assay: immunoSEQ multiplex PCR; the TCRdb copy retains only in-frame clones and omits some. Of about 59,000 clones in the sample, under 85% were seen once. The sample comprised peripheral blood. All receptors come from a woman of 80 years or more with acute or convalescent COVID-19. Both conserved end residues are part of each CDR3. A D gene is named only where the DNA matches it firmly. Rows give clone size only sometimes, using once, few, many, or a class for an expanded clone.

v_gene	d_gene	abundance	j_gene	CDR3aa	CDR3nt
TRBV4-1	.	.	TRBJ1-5	CASSQDWSQGNQPQHF	TGCGCCAGCAGCCAAGATTGGTCGCAGGGAAATCAGCCCCAGCATTTT
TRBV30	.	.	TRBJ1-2	CAWSVAGQGYTF	TGTGCCTGGAGTGTAGCAGGTCAAGGCTACACCTTC
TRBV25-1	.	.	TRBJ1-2	CASSAAGARPLGYTF	TGTGCCAGCAGTGCCGCGGGGGCCAGGCCCCTGGGCTACACCTTC
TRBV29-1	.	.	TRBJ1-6	CSVFTGIDSPLHF	TGCAGCGTATTTACAGGGATTGATTCACCCCTCCACTTT
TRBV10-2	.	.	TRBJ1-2	CASSDYRSYGYTF	TGCGCCAGCAGTGATTACAGGAGCTATGGCTACACCTTC
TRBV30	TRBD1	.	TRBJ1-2	CAWSVTGPYGYTF	TGTGCCTGGAGTGTGACAGGGCCCTATGGCTACACCTTC
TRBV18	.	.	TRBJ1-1	CASSQDSRSKAFF	TGTGCCAGCTCACAGGACAGCCGATCGAAAGCTTTCTTT
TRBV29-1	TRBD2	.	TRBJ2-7	CSAVNRPTREDLYEQYF	TGCAGCGCCGTAAACCGACCCACACGGGAGGATCTCTACGAGCAGTACTTC
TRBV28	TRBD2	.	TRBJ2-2	CASSLTLAGGPGTGELFF	TGTGCCAGCAGTTTAACTCTAGCGGGAGGGCCGGGCACCGGGGAGCTGTTTTTT
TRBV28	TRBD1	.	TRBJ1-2	CASRFGSAGTGWGGYTF	TGTGCCAGCAGGTTTGGGTCCGCCGGGACAGGCTGGGGTGGCTACACCTTC
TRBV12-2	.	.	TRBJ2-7	CASWTRTTSYEQYF	TGTGCAAGTTGGACTAGGACAACCTCCTACGAGCAGTACTTC
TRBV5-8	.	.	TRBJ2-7	CASSLLQGFYEQYF	TGTGCCAGCAGCTTGCTACAGGGATTCTACGAGCAGTACTTC
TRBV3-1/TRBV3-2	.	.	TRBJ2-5	CASSQGIWAGTNQETQYF	TGTGCCAGCAGCCAAGGTATTTGGGCGGGAACAAACCAAGAGACCCAGTACTTC
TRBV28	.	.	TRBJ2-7	CASSLTGPYEQYF	TGTGCCAGCAGTTTAACAGGACCATACGAGCAGTACTTC
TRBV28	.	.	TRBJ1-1	CASHTVSHTEAFF	TGTGCCAGCCATACGGTGTCACACACTGAAGCTTTCTTT
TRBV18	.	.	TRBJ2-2	CASPKGLNTGELFF	TGTGCCAGCCCCAAGGGACTGAACACCGGGGAGCTGTTTTTT
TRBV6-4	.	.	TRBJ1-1	CASSDHTTVNTEAFF	TGTGCCAGCAGCGACCACACGACAGTGAACACTGAAGCTTTCTTT
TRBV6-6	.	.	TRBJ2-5	CASSYSQNQETQYF	TGTGCCAGCAGTTACAGTCAGAATCAAGAGACCCAGTACTTC
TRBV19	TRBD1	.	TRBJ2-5	CASSIEGYRQGQETQYF	TGTGCCAGTAGTATAGAAGGGTATAGACAGGGACAAGAGACCCAGTACTTC
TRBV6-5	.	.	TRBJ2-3	CASKRADTQYF	TGTGCCAGCAAGAGAGCAGATACGCAGTATTTT
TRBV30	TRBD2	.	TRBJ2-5	CAWGGTSERETQYF	TGTGCCTGGGGCGGGACTAGCGAAAGGGAGACCCAGTACTTC
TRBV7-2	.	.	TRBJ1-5	CASSASGIQPQHF	TGTGCCAGCAGCGCCTCCGGGATCCAGCCCCAGCATTTT
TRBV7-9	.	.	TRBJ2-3	CAGRALDTDTQYF	TGTGCCGGGCGAGCCCTTGACACAGATACGCAGTATTTT
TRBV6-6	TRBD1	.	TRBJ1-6	CASSYSDRGGSPLHF	TGTGCCAGCAGTTACTCGGACAGGGGAGGGTCACCCCTCCACTTT
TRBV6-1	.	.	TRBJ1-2	CASSEYGVGYTF	TGTGCCAGCAGTGAATACGGGGTTGGCTACACCTTC
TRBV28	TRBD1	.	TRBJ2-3	CASSSAGTGGADTQYF	TGTGCCAGCAGTTCGGCCGGGACAGGGGGCGCAGATACGCAGTATTTT
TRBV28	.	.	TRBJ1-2	CATSPSRNYGYTF	TGTGCCACCTCCCCCAGCAGGAACTATGGCTACACCTTC
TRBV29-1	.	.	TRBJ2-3	CSVTGTRASPDTQYF	TGCAGCGTAACCGGGACACGGGCCTCCCCAGATACGCAGTATTTT
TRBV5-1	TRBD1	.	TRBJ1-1	CASSLVGQGNTEAFF	TGCGCCAGCAGCTTGGTGGGACAGGGGAACACTGAAGCTTTCTTT
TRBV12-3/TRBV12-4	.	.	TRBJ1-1	CASSFLSAEAFF	TGTGCCAGCAGTTTCTTGTCGGCTGAAGCTTTCTTT
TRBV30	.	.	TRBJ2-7	CAWSPTRGVVPGLSYEQYF	TGTGCCTGGAGCCCTACCCGTGGAGTAGTCCCGGGACTGTCCTACGAGCAGTACTTC
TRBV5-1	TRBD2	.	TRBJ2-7	CASSLGPSGGTNEQYF	TGCGCCAGCAGCTTGGGTCCTAGCGGGGGAACAAACGAGCAGTACTTC
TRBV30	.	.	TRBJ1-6	CARRAGEGSPLHF	TGTGCCCGGAGGGCAGGGGAGGGTTCACCCCTCCACTTT
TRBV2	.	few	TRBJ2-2	CASSEVRDTGELFF	TGTGCCAGCAGTGAAGTGAGGGACACCGGGGAGCTGTTTTTT
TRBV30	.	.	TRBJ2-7	CAWGWGGYEQYF	TGTGCCTGGGGGTGGGGCGGCTACGAGCAGTACTTC
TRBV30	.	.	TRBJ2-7	CAWRGSVYEQYF	TGTGCCTGGAGGGGCTCGGTCTACGAGCAGTACTTC
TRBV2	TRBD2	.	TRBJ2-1	CASMGLAGFNEQFF	TGTGCCAGCATGGGACTAGCGGGGTTCAATGAGCAGTTCTTC
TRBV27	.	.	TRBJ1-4	CASSIPGEGGLINEKLFF	TGTGCCAGCAGTATCCCCGGCGAGGGCGGGCTGATTAATGAAAAACTGTTTTTT
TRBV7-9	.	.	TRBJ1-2	CASGLPPNGYGYTF	TGTGCCAGCGGACTACCCCCAAATGGCTATGGCTACACCTTC
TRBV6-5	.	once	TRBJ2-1	CASKPPWGGVQFF	TGTGCCAGCAAACCACCCTGGGGGGGCGTTCAGTTCTTC
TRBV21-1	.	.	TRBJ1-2	CASSKGRNQNHGYTF	TGTGCCAGCAGCAAAGGCAGGAACCAGAACCATGGCTACACCTTC
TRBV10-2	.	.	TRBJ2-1	CASSRLPEQFF	TGCGCCAGCAGCCGACTTCCTGAGCAGTTCTTC
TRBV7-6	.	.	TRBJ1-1	CASSLARDGVAFF	TGTGCCAGCAGCTTAGCGAGGGATGGGGTGGCTTTCTTT
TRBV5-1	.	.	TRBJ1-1	CASSLSNPGNTEAFF	TGCGCCAGCAGCTTGTCGAACCCGGGGAACACTGAAGCTTTCTTT
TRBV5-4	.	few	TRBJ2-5	CASSSGGGRAETQYF	TGTGCCAGCAGCTCAGGGGGAGGAAGAGCAGAGACCCAGTACTTC
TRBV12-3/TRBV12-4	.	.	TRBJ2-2	CASSRFSGGELFF	TGTGCCAGCAGTCGCTTCTCAGGGGGGGAGCTGTTTTTT
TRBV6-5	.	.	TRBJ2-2	CASNAGPNTGELFF	TGTGCCAGCAACGCGGGGCCCAACACCGGGGAGCTGTTTTTT
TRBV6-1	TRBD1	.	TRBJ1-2	CASSTGQGEGYTF	TGTGCCAGCAGCACTGGACAGGGGGAAGGCTACACCTTC
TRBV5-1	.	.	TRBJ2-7	CASNPVTSVRSSYEQYF	TGCGCCAGCAACCCGGTGACAAGTGTACGAAGCTCCTACGAGCAGTACTTC